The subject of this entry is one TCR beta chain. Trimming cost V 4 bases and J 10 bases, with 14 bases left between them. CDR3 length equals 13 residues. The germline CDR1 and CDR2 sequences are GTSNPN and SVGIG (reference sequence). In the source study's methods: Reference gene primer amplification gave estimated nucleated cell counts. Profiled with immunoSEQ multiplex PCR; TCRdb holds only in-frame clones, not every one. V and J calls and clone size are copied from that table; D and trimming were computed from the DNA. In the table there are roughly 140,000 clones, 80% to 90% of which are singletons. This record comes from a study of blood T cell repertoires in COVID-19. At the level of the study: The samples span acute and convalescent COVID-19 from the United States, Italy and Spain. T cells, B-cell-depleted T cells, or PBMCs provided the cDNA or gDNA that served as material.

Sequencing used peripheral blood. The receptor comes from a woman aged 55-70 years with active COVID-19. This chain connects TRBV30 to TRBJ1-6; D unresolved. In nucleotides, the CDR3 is TGTGCCTGGACCCCCACGAATACATCACCCCTCCACTTT. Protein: CAWTPTNTSPLHF.